These 31 T cell receptor beta chains came from one sample sequenced in a study of T-cell reconstitution after alpha-beta-depleted transplantation in children. Library preparation (for TCRbeta) was performed with unique molecular identifiers. TCRdb reprocessed the PCR reads with MiXCR, giving one entry per CDR3 protein. The sample shows around 250,000 distinct CDR3 sequences, roughly 9.5% of them seen only once. The starting material was PBMCs from the stem cell graft donor, obtained from the stem cell graft. The source is a human donor who donated a stem cell graft to a child with SCID.

This clonotype showed up just a few times. This chain connects TRBV18 to TRBJ2-2; a weak D match, TRBD1 (6 bases). V shed 4 bases and J shed 5 bases, with 11 bases lying between them. CDR1 is KGHSH, CDR2 LQKENI, per germline. This CDR3 has 14 residues. The CDR3 protein is CASSRIQGTGELFF. CDR3 sequence (DNA): TGTGCCAGCTCACGGATACAGGGAACCGGGGAGCTGTTTTTT.

This clonotype was seen a few times. This chain links TRBV7-3 with TRBJ2-1; TRBD2 matches 7 bases. Germline V gene data show CDR1 as SGHTA and CDR2 as FQGTGA. V was pared by 4 bases and J by 10 bases, with 7 bases of the junction left unmatched. The CDR3 consists of 13 residues. The CDR3 reads CASSSGLEREQFF. CDR3 DNA sequence: TGTGCCAGCAGCTCAGGACTAGAACGGGAGCAGTTCTTC.

This clonotype was found many times. The chain's CDR3 is CASSFTVTSTDTQYF. The DNA for the CDR3 is TGTGCCAGCAGCTTTACAGTAACTAGCACAGATACGCAGTATTTT. This chain uses TRBV6-1 with TRBJ2-3, with D hard to call. Trimming took off 6 bases at V and 0 bases at J, with 13 bases between the two ends. The CDR3 has 15 amino acids. From germline, CDR1 is MNHNS and CDR2 SASEGT.

This sequence joins TRBV25-1 and TRBJ2-1; D is undetermined. V gave up 4 bases and J gave up 5 bases, with 18 bases separating them. This CDR3 spans 16 amino acids. Per germline, CDR1 MGHDK and CDR2 SYGVNS. The CDR3 protein is CASSGVTTFLNNEQFF. DNA of the CDR3: TGTGCCAGCAGTGGAGTGACAACTTTTCTAAACAATGAGCAGTTCTTC.

A few counts support this clonotype. The CDR3 DNA reads TGTGCCAGCAGCTTCTCCGGGCAGGGCGGAAAACTGTTTTTT. Encoded protein: CASSFSGQGGKLFF. The chain has TRBV7-9 and TRBJ1-4, with a weak D call TRBD1 (5 bases). This CDR3 is 14 amino acids long. The V end lost 3 bases, the J end lost 10 bases, and 15 bases lay between the germline ends. Germline V gene data show CDR1 as SEHNR and CDR2 as FQNEAQ (reference sequence). Complete variable domain (other parts from reference TRBV7-9 and TRBJ1-4): DTGVSQNPRHKITKRGQNVTFRCDPISEHNRLYWYRQTLGQGPEFLTYFQNEAQLEKSRLLSDRFSAERPKGSFSTLEIQRTEQGDSAMYLCASSFSGQGGKLFFGSGTQLSVL.

V usage is TRBV7-6 and J usage is TRBJ2-5; 8 bases align to TRBD1. Trimming took 2 bases from V and 5 from J; bases not matched to a gene: 4. CDR3 length equals 14 residues. CDR1 and CDR2 from the germline V gene are SGHVS and FNYEAQ. The CDR3 coding sequence is TGTGCCAGCAGCTTATCAGGGGGCGCGGAGACCCAGTACTTC. It encodes CASSLSGGAETQYF.

Details on this clonotype: Since a much larger clone is just one base distant, this may be a read error. J is TRBJ1-3 and V is TRBV5-1, with no clear D. Germline CDR1 SGHRS, CDR2 YFSETQ. The germline V and J ends were trimmed by 3 bases and 3 bases, with 1 base remaining between them. The CDR3 loop spans 11 amino acids. The CDR3 protein is CASSYGNTIYF. CDR3 nucleotides: TGCGCCAGCAGCTATGGAAACACCATATATTTT.

The CDR3 DNA reads as TGTGCCAGCAGCCGAAATTCCGGGGAGCTGTTTTTT. Its translation is CASSRNSGELFF. This chain joins TRBV2 and TRBJ2-2, with unresolved D. CDR1 is SNHLY, CDR2 FYNNEI, per germline. The germline V and J ends were trimmed by 6 bases and 6 bases, with 8 bases remaining between them. The CDR3 extends over 12 amino acids.

This clonotype turned up a few times. The rearrangement uses TRBV7-9 and TRBJ2-7, with 9 bases aligning to TRBD1. This CDR3 spans 13 amino acids. Trimming removed 5 bases from V and 5 bases from J; junction bases left unmatched: 4. Per the germline V gene, CDR1 is SEHNR and CDR2 is FQNEAQ (reference sequence). The CDR3 bases are TGTGCCAGCAGCGCCCGGGACAGGGACGAGCAGTACTTC. It is translated as CASSARDRDEQYF.

V is TRBV12-3 or TRBV12-4 and J is TRBJ1-5, with 10 bases matching TRBD1. V dropped 6 bases and J dropped 6; count of bases not matched to a gene: 8. The CDR3 length is 15 residues. The CDR3 loop reads CASRDDRGPGQPQHF. The DNA of the CDR3 is TGTGCCAGCAGAGACGACAGGGGGCCGGGTCAGCCCCAGCATTTT.

Many counts were recorded for this clonotype. The V and J genes are TRBV29-1 and TRBJ2-7; 8 nucleotides match TRBD1. V lost 3 bases, J lost 5 bases, and 6 bases stayed unmatched. This CDR3 contains 13 residues. CDR1 and CDR2 from the germline V gene are SQVTM and ANQGSEA. The chain's CDR3 is CSVDGQGTHEQYF. CDR3 in DNA: TGCAGCGTTGACGGACAGGGAACCCACGAGCAGTACTTC.

The chain combines TRBV6-1 with TRBJ2-5; 9 nucleotides match TRBD1. CDR1 is MNHNS and CDR2 is SASEGT in the germline V gene. Trimming at V came to 5 bases and at J to 1 base, leaving 5 bases not matched to a gene. The CDR3 loop spans 15 amino acids. CDR3 sequence reads: CASSPGTGIQETQYF. CDR3 nucleotide sequence: TGTGCCAGCAGTCCCGGGACAGGGATCCAAGAGACCCAGTACTTC.

This clonotype came up many times. As DNA, the CDR3 is TGTGCCAGCAGTGGACAGGGGGCTATGTGGGAGACCCAGTACTTC. Protein: CASSGQGAMWETQYF. The chain has TRBV25-1 and TRBJ2-5; 10 nucleotides line up with TRBD1. Trimming took 4 bases from V and 5 from J; bases not matched to a gene: 7. Germline V lookup: CDR1 MGHDK, CDR2 SYGVNS. This CDR3 is built from 15 residues.

In its sample, this clonotype was seen a few times. The rearrangement links TRBV24-1 to TRBJ2-3; 9 positions match TRBD1. Germline V CDR1 and CDR2: KGHDR, SFDVKD. The V gene end was trimmed by 9 bases and the J gene end by 2 bases; junction bases not matched to a gene: 2. The CDR3 consists of 13 residues. CDR3 coding DNA: TGTGCCACCGGACAGGGGAACACAGATACGCAGTATTTT. This encodes CATGQGNTDTQYF.

In this sample, this clonotype turned up a few times. The CDR3 coding sequence is TGCGCCAGCAGCTTGTTGGGAGACAGGGAAGAGACCCAGTACTTC. It yields the protein CASSLLGDREETQYF. The gene calls are TRBV5-1 and TRBJ2-5, with 7 bases lining up with TRBD1. The V gene end was trimmed by 1 base and the J gene end by 3 bases; junction bases not matched to a gene: 6. The CDR3 has 15 amino acids. Germline V lookup: CDR1 SGHRS, CDR2 YFSETQ.

The V gene is TRBV7-6, the J gene TRBJ2-2; perhaps TRBD2 as D (5 bases). V lost 1 base and J lost 6, with 15 bases in between. The CDR3 runs to 16 residues. Looked up from germline, CDR1 is SGHVS and CDR2 is FNYEAQ. CDR3 region: CASSLVIGSKPGELFF. The DNA for the CDR3 is TGTGCCAGCAGCTTAGTGATAGGGAGTAAGCCCGGGGAGCTGTTTTTT.

The sample holds many counts of this clonotype. The V gene is TRBV29-1, the J gene TRBJ1-1, with D possibly being TRBD1 (5 bases). The germline gives CDR1 SQVTM, CDR2 ANQGSEA. V shed 0 bases and J shed 4 bases, with 12 bases lying between them. The length of the CDR3 is 14 residues. The CDR3 reads CSVEDLGGSTEAFF. In nucleotides, the CDR3 is TGCAGCGTTGAAGATCTGGGGGGTTCCACTGAAGCTTTCTTT.

This clonotype has at least ten counts. The rearrangement links TRBV29-1 to TRBJ1-2; TRBD1 agrees at 7 bases. Unmatched junction bases numbered 8, after V lost 6 bases and J lost 7 bases. This CDR3 spans 12 amino acids. Looked up from germline, CDR1 is SQVTM and CDR2 is ANQGSEA. CDR3: CSVSRGTAGYTF. The DNA for the CDR3 is TGCAGCGTGAGTCGTGGGACAGCTGGCTACACCTTC.

In its sample, this clonotype was seen a few times. This chain connects TRBV24-1 to TRBJ2-7; 11 positions match TRBD1. Germline values: CDR1 KGHDR, CDR2 SFDVKD. The trim removed 7 bases at V and 6 bases at J, leaving 13 bases unmatched. The CDR3 contains 16 residues. DNA of the CDR3: TGTGCCACCAGAGTCCGCCGGGACAGGGGGAAAGGCGAGCAGTACTTC. This sequence encodes CATRVRRDRGKGEQYF.

V is TRBV10-3 and J is TRBJ1-2; D remains unclear. V was shortened by 3 bases and J by 4 bases, with 9 bases between the two germline ends. Germline assignment: CDR1 ENHRY and CDR2 SYGVKD. CDR3 length: 13 amino acids. CDR3 protein: CAISEKGSYGYTF. The CDR3 DNA is TGTGCCATCAGTGAAAAGGGTTCCTATGGCTACACCTTC.

This clonotype has ten or more counts. The chain links TRBV12-3 or TRBV12-4 to TRBJ2-1, with 9 bases lining up with TRBD1. V lost 0 bases and J lost 7; bases outside the gene matches: 7. CDR3 length equals 16 residues. CDR3 sequence reads: CASSLASGTGRNEQFF. The CDR3 coding sequence is TGTGCCAGCAGTTTAGCCTCCGGGACAGGGAGGAATGAGCAGTTCTTC.

The chain joins TRBV12-3 or TRBV12-4 to TRBJ2-5; possibly TRBD1 or TRBD2 for D (5 bases each). This CDR3 spans 16 amino acids. V was clipped by 3 bases and J by 0 bases, with 14 bases between them. The CDR3, as DNA: TGTGCCAGCAGTTTTCGAACGGGGACGTACCAAGAGACCCAGTACTTC. This gives the protein CASSFRTGTYQETQYF.

This clonotype was counted only a few times. The V gene is TRBV5-6, the J gene TRBJ2-2, with 9 bases matching TRBD1. The V and J ends lost 4 bases and 3 bases, in that order; junction bases with no gene match: 16. Germline V gives CDR1 SGHDT, CDR2 YYEEEE. This CDR3 comprises 19 residues. CDR3 in amino acids: CASSITGGAGRADTGELFF. The DNA of the CDR3 is TGTGCCAGCAGCATTACAGGGGGCGCCGGCCGCGCGGACACCGGGGAGCTGTTTTTT.

This rearrangement joins TRBV18 to TRBJ2-7; D possibly corresponds to TRBD1 (5 bases). V lost 3 bases and J 5 bases, leaving 17 bases between the germline ends. From germline, CDR1 is KGHSH and CDR2 LQKENI. This CDR3 is 15 amino acids long. The CDR3 is CASSPLRVRVNEQYF. The DNA of the CDR3 is TGTGCCAGCTCACCGCTTCGGGTCAGGGTAAACGAGCAGTACTTC.

A few counts support this clonotype. V usage is TRBV7-9 and J usage is TRBJ1-5; D not certain. The CDR3 runs 17 residues. The V end was cut by 11 bases, the J end by 5 bases, with 28 bases between. Germline CDR1 is SEHNR and CDR2 is FQNEAQ (reference sequence). CDR3 bases: TGTGCCGGCCCAGTGAGAGGTGAACATTCACCACATCAGCCCCAGCATTTT. Translation: CAGPVRGEHSPHQPQHF. Together with reference TRBV7-9 and TRBJ1-5, the CDR3 gives the full variable domain: DTGVSQNPRHKITKRGQNVTFRCDPISEHNRLYWYRQTLGQGPEFLTYFQNEAQLEKSRLLSDRFSAERPKGSFSTLEIQRTEQGDSAMYLCAGPVRGEHSPHQPQHFGDGTRLSIL.

With respect to this clonotype: An end of the junction does not agree with germline; a read error may underlie this. The chain employs TRBV25-1 and TRBJ2-1; 7 bases line up with TRBD1. The CDR3 is 14 residues long. Germline lookup yields CDR1 MGHDK and CDR2 SYGVNS. Here the CDR3 DNA reads TGTGCCAGCGGAAGGACAGGCTCCTACAATGAGCAGCTCTTC. Translated: CASGRTGSYNEQLF.

The table lists this clonotype with a few counts. The chain recombines TRBV3-1 with TRBJ2-1; 15 positions match TRBD2. V was clipped by 1 base and J by 9 bases; unmatched bases: 7. Germline V gene lookup returns CDR1 LGHDT and CDR2 YNNKEL (reference sequence). This CDR3 is built from 17 residues. The CDR3 region is CASSQGLGLAGGGEQFF. The DNA of the CDR3 is TGTGCCAGCAGCCAAGGATTGGGACTAGCGGGGGGAGGTGAGCAGTTCTTC.

This clonotype was seen only a few times. The chain carries TRBV6-5 and TRBJ1-5, with D possibly matching TRBD1 (6 bases). The CDR3 sequence is 16 residues long. CDR1 and CDR2 (germline): MNHEY, SVGAGI. V was clipped by 5 bases and J by 0 bases, with 14 bases between them. The CDR3 coding sequence is TGTGCCAGCAGTCCCAGGACAGTCTATAGCAATCAGCCCCAGCATTTT. Protein sequence: CASSPRTVYSNQPQHF.

This clonotype showed up just a few times. The genes are TRBV21-1 and TRBJ2-7. TRBV21-1 is a listed pseudogene. The CDR3 consists of 17 residues. CDR3 residues: CASSSLLGKRSTYEQYF. The DNA for the CDR3 is TGTGCCAGCAGCTCACTTTTGGGGAAGCGGAGTACCTACGAGCAGTACTTC.

The chain couples TRBV18 to TRBJ2-1; D gene ambiguous. The V end was cut by 3 bases, the J end by 0 bases, with 6 bases between. Per the germline V gene, CDR1 is KGHSH and CDR2 is LQKENI. This CDR3 comprises 14 residues. CDR3 sequence: CASSPPSSYNEQFF. The CDR3 region has the DNA TGTGCCAGCTCACCCCCTAGCTCCTACAATGAGCAGTTCTTC.

This chain connects TRBV28 to TRBJ2-7, with unresolved D. Germline V lookup: CDR1 MDHEN, CDR2 SYDVKM. This CDR3 has 11 amino acids. Trimming stripped 4 bases from V and 6 bases from J, with 7 bases between. CDR3 region: CASSSPIEQYF. In nucleotides, the CDR3 is TGTGCCAGCAGTTCACCTATCGAGCAGTACTTC. Supplemented by reference TRBV28 and TRBJ2-7, the full variable domain reads DVKVTQSSRYLVKRTGEKVFLECVQDMDHENMFWYRQDPGLGLRLIYFSYDVKMKEKGDIPEGYSVSREKKERFSLILESASTNQTSMYLCASSSPIEQYFGPGTRLTVT.